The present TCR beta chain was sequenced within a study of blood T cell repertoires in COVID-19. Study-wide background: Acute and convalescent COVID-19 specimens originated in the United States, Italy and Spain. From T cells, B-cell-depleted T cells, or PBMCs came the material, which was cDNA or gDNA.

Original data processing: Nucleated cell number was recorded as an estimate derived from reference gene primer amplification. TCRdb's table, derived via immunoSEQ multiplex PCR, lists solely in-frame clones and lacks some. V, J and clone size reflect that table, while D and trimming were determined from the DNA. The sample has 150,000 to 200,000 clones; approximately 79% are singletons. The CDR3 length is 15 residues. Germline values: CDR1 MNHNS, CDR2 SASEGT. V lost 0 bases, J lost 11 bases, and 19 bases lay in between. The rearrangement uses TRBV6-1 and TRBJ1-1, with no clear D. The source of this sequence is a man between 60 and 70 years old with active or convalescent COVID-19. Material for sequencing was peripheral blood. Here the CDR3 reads CASSEALPGQPGAFF. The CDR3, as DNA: TGTGCCAGCAGTGAAGCGCTTCCAGGCCAGCCGGGGGCTTTCTTT.